Here is one T cell receptor beta chain with its context. No antigen is known for it. Profiled with immunoSEQ multiplex PCR; TCRdb holds only in-frame clones, not every one. The data contain about 2,500,000 clones, approximately 90% of them singletons. Germline trimming cut 3 bases from V and 5 bases from J; bases unmatched to any gene: 3. The CDR3 is 15 amino acids. The V gene's germline CDR1 is SGHRS and CDR2 YFSETQ. Each of the donors was a healthy adult who was HIV-negative and had not had a recent acute infection or vaccination. This sample was taken from a study of shared clonotypes between healthy human individuals. Study in general: The composition of the donors was a couple of women and three men aged 18 to 49. Study outcomes and limitations: Naive CD4 clonotype sharing across several donors was around 5.5%. Clonotypes not shared had lower generation probabilities than those common to all four donors.

This sequence originates from a man between 18 and 29 years old in good health. The sequencing sample was made of naive CD4+ T cells sorted from blood. As to subset: CD45RA+ positively selected. J is TRBJ2-1 and V is TRBV5-1; 12 bases match TRBD2. CDR3 sequence: CASSWTSGVNNEQFF. CDR3 DNA: TGCGCCAGCAGCTGGACTAGCGGGGTTAACAATGAGCAGTTCTTC.